Presented here are 15 T cell receptor beta chains from one specimen sequenced in a study of blood T cell repertoires in COVID-19. Sequencing used immunoSEQ multiplex PCR; TCRdb keeps in-frame clones, though not all of them. The sample includes 110,000 to 150,000 clones, about 76% seen only once; the top ten take approximately 8%. Sequenced sample: peripheral blood. The receptors come from a human donor in a cohort sampled during active COVID-19.

The chain couples TRBV15 to TRBJ2-7, with D perhaps TRBD2 (6 bases). The CDR3 contains 13 residues. V lost 3 bases and J 0 bases, leaving 6 bases between the germline ends. Germline V gene sequence: CDR1 LNHNV, CDR2 YYDKDF (reference sequence). CDR3 DNA: TGTGCCACCAGCAGGCGGGGCTCCTACGAGCAGTACTTC. Translation gives CATSRRGSYEQYF.

The chain recombines TRBV28 with TRBJ2-7, with 9 bases matching TRBD1. CDR1 is MDHEN, CDR2 SYDVKM, per germline. V was pared by 6 bases and J by 5 bases, with 8 bases of the junction left unmatched. CDR3 length: 14 residues. CDR3 sequence: CASRGTGRSHEQYF. CDR3 nucleotides: TGTGCCAGCAGAGGGACAGGGCGTTCCCACGAGCAGTACTTC.

This sequence joins TRBV18 and TRBJ2-5; 9 bases fit TRBD1. V shed 0 bases, J shed 3 bases, and the junction held 2 bases outside the gene matches. Germline V CDR1 and CDR2: KGHSH, LQKENI. The CDR3 sequence is 15 residues long. CDR3: CASSPPRTGEETQYF. DNA for the CDR3: TGTGCCAGCTCACCACCGCGGACAGGGGAAGAGACCCAGTACTTC. The whole variable domain, filled in from reference TRBV18 and TRBJ2-5, reads NAGVMQNPRHLVRRRGQEARLRCSPMKGHSHVYWYRQLPEEGLKFMVYLQKENIIDESGMPKERFSAEFPKEGPSILRIQQVVRGDSAAYFCASSPPRTGEETQYFGPGTRLLVL.

The chain has TRBV5-1 and TRBJ1-1; 10 bases line up with TRBD1. Germline V gene data show CDR1 as SGHRS and CDR2 as YFSETQ. Unmatched junction bases numbered 3, after V lost 3 bases and J lost 4 bases. This CDR3 contains 14 residues. The CDR3 DNA reads TGCGCCAGCAGCTGGACAGGGGGTTTCACTGAAGCTTTCTTT. Its protein is CASSWTGGFTEAFF.

V gene TRBV4-2 combines with J gene TRBJ1-6; 11 nucleotides agree with TRBD1. The CDR3 spans 18 residues. With V trimmed by 0 bases and J by 6 bases, 7 bases remained unmatched. Per germline, CDR1 LGHNA and CDR2 YNFKEQ. CDR3 sequence reads: CASSQDVWTGGSNSPLHF. CDR3 DNA: TGTGCCAGCAGCCAAGATGTGTGGACAGGGGGCTCTAATTCACCCCTCCACTTT.

The chain has TRBV28 and TRBJ1-2, with a weak D call TRBD1 (6 bases). V dropped 4 bases and J dropped 2 bases, with 17 bases sitting between them. Per the germline V gene, CDR1 is MDHEN and CDR2 is SYDVKM. The CDR3 sequence is 16 residues long. Here the CDR3 reads CASSSSNHRVNYGYTF. The CDR3 DNA sequence: TGTGCCAGCAGTTCGAGCAACCACAGGGTAAACTATGGCTACACCTTC.

This clone was found once. V gene TRBV7-9 combines with J gene TRBJ1-2, with unresolved D. CDR3 length: 13 residues. V was cut by 2 bases and J by 2 bases, with 6 bases left in between. CDR1 and CDR2 from the germline V gene are SEHNR and FQNEAQ (reference sequence). CDR3 loop: CASSLNGNYGYTF. The CDR3 region has the DNA TGTGCCAGCAGCTTAAACGGGAACTATGGCTACACCTTC.

About this clone: A junction end diverges from the germline sequence, so it may reflect a read error. The chain joins TRBV19 to TRBJ1-1; a possible D gene is TRBD1 (5 bases). CDR3 length equals 15 residues. Germline V gives CDR1 LNHDA, CDR2 SQIVND (reference sequence). The CDR3 protein is CRLPGFFMLGTEAFF. The CDR3 DNA sequence: TGCCGCCTGCCAGGGTTTTTTATGTTGGGCACTGAAGCTTTCTTT.

J is TRBJ1-4 and V is TRBV5-4, with D hard to call. The V end lost 3 bases, the J end lost 5 bases, and 11 bases lay between the germline ends. Germline loops: CDR1 SGHNT, CDR2 YYREEE (reference sequence). The CDR3 sequence is 14 residues long. The CDR3 sequence: CASSWTGGNEKLFF. The DNA of the CDR3 is TGTGCCAGCAGCTGGACTGGCGGGAATGAAAAACTGTTTTTT.

The chain joins TRBV7-2 to TRBJ1-2; 8 nucleotides agree with TRBD1. The CDR3 consists of 17 residues. The V gene end was trimmed by 2 bases and the J gene end by 4 bases; junction bases not matched to a gene: 12. The germline V gene has CDR1 SGHTA and CDR2 FQGNSA. The CDR3 DNA reads TGTGCCAGCAGCTTACGGCCAGGGGGCGATCTTGGCTATGGCTACACCTTC. Its protein is CASSLRPGGDLGYGYTF.

The chain links TRBV5-1 to TRBJ2-5; 10 nucleotides agree with TRBD2. The CDR3 covers 17 residues. Trimming at V came to 0 bases and at J to 3 bases, leaving 8 bases not matched to a gene. Germline CDR1 and CDR2: SGHRS and YFSETQ. The CDR3 nucleotides are TGCGCCAGCAGCTTGGATCGAAGCGGGAGGGTTGAAGAGACCCAGTACTTC. It is translated as CASSLDRSGRVEETQYF.

The table lists this clone with a few counts. V gene TRBV6-5 combines with J gene TRBJ1-6, with D perhaps TRBD1 (5 bases). Trimming shortened V by 6 bases and J by 0 bases, and 9 bases separated the two germline ends. CDR1 is MNHEY and CDR2 is SVGAGI in the germline V gene. This CDR3 comprises 15 residues. The CDR3 loop is CASRGPSSYNSPLHF. CDR3 nucleotides: TGTGCCAGCAGGGGGCCGAGCTCCTATAATTCACCCCTCCACTTT.

The CDR3 DNA is TGTGCCAGCAGTTTATCGGGCAGGGGGGCTGATGGCTACACCTTC. Protein product: CASSLSGRGADGYTF. The V call is TRBV27, the J call TRBJ1-2; 7 bases agree with TRBD1. Germline trimming cut 0 bases from V and 6 bases from J; bases unmatched to any gene: 7. Germline CDR1 reads MNHEY; CDR2 reads SMNVEV (reference sequence). This CDR3 is built from 15 residues.

V and J are TRBV4-3 and TRBJ2-6; TRBD1 matches at 12 bases. The CDR3 runs to 19 residues. The V gene end was trimmed by 4 bases and the J gene end by 2 bases; junction bases not matched to a gene: 9. The germline gives CDR1 LGHNA, CDR2 YSLEER. CDR3 in DNA: TGCGCCAGCAGCCGCCTCGTAGGGACAGGGGGCGCTGGGGCCAACGTCCTGACTTTC. Translated: CASSRLVGTGGAGANVLTF.

This chain joins TRBV28 and TRBJ2-7; D might be TRBD2 (5 bases). Germline CDR1 MDHEN, CDR2 SYDVKM. Trimming cost V 3 bases and J 2 bases, with 11 bases left between them. This CDR3 contains 14 residues. For the CDR3, the DNA is TGTGCCAGCAGTTTTAGCGTACCTCCCTACGAGCAGTACTTC. Translating it yields CASSFSVPPYEQYF.